This T cell receptor beta chain emerged from a study of cytomegalovirus exposure and HLA in healthy donors. The PCR ran on 60 Vbeta and 13 Jbeta primers. Measured with immunoSEQ multiplex PCR; TCRdb has only the in-frame clones, and not every one. The sample's table shows about 100,000 clones. The CDR3 loop spans 14 amino acids. The germline V and J ends were trimmed by 1 base and 3 bases, with 12 bases remaining between them. The germline gives CDR1 GTSNPN, CDR2 SVGIG (reference sequence). The chain combines TRBV30 with TRBJ1-1, with D maybe TRBD1 (6 bases). Sequencing was performed on PBMCs. This TCR came from a man aged 50 to 60 in good health and CMV-seronegative. The CDR3 is CAWSGGLGDTEAFF. DNA of the CDR3: TGTGCCTGGAGTGGGGGGCTCGGCGACACTGAAGCTTTCTTT.